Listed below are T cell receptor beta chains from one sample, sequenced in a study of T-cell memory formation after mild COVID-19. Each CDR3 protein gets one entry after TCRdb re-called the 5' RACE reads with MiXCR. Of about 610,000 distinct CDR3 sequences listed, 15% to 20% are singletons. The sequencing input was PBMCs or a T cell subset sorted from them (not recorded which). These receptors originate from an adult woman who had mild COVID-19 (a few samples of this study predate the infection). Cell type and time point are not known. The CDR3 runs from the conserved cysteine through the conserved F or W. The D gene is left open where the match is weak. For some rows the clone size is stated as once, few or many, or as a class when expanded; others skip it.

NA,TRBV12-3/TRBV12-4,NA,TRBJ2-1,CASSLRAGDEQFF,TGTGCCAGCAGTTTAAGGGCGGGCGATGAGCAGTTCTTC
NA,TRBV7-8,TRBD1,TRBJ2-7,CASSLGGQSLSYEQYF,TGTGCCAGCAGCTTAGGGGGACAGTCGCTTTCCTACGAGCAGTACTTC
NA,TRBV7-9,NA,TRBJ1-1,CASSFSGTINSEAFF,TGTGCCAGCAGCTTTTCCGGGACAATCAACTCTGAAGCTTTCTTT
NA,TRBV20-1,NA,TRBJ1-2,CSASWGHYGYTF,TGCAGTGCTAGTTGGGGACACTATGGCTACACCTTC
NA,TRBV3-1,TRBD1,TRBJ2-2,CASAFLGQGTNGELFF,TGTGCCAGCGCTTTTCTCGGACAGGGAACAAACGGGGAGCTGTTTTTT
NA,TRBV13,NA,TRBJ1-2,CASSFKSREYNYGYTF,TGTGCCAGCAGCTTTAAGTCCCGAGAATATAACTATGGCTACACCTTC
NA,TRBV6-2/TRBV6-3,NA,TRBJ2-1,CASGKTGGIASYNEQFF,TGTGCCAGCGGCAAAACCGGGGGTATAGCGAGCTACAATGAGCAGTTCTTC
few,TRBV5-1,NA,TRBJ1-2,CASSLGGREIYGYTF,TGCGCCAGCAGCTTGGGTGGCAGGGAGATCTATGGCTACACCTTC
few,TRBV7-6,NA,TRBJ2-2,CASKRDTGELFF,TGTGCCAGCAAGAGGGACACCGGGGAGCTGTTTTTT
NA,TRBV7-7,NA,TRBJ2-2,CASSWGNTGELFF,TGTGCTAGCAGTTGGGGGAACACCGGGGAGCTGTTTTTT
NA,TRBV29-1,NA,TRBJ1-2,CSVEESGRRGYGYTF,TGCAGCGTTGAAGAGAGCGGTAGGAGGGGCTACGGCTACACCTTC
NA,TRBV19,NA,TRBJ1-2,CASREWNYGYTF,TGTGCCAGTAGGGAGTGGAACTATGGCTACACCTTC
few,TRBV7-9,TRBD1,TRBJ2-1,CASSPAFGQGENEQFF,TGTGCCAGCAGCCCCGCCTTCGGTCAGGGGGAAAATGAGCAGTTCTTC
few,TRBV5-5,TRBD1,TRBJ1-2,CASSTPQGDYGYTF,TGTGCCAGCAGCACACCCCAGGGGGACTATGGCTACACCTTC
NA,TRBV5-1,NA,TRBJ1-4,CASSSTGDPSEKLFF,TGCGCCAGCAGCTCGACAGGAGACCCGAGTGAAAAACTGTTTTTT